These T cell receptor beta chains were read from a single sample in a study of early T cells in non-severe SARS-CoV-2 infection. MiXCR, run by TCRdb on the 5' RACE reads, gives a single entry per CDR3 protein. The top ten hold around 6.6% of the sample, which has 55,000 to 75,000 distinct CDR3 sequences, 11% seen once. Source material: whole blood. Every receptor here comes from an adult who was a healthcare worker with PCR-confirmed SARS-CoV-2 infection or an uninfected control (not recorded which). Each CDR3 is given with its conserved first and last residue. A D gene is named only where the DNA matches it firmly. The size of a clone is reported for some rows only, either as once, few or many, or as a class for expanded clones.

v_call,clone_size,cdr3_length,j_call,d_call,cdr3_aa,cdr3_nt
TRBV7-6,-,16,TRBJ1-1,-,CASSLAPPGMNTEAFF,TGTGCCAGCAGCTTAGCACCCCCAGGGATGAACACTGAAGCTTTCTTT
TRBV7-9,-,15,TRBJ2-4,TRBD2,CASSLVSSGKNIQYF,TGTGCCAGCAGCTTAGTGTCTAGCGGCAAAAACATTCAGTACTTC
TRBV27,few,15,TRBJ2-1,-,CASSLLGNQYNEQFF,TGTGCCAGCAGTTTACTCGGGAATCAATACAATGAGCAGTTCTTC
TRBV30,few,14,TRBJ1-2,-,CAWSVGGRTDGYTF,TGTGCCTGGAGTGTAGGGGGGCGTACCGACGGCTACACCTTC
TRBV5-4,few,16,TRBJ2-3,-,CASSRSGGSPADTQYF,TGTGCCAGCAGCCGCTCCGGGGGCTCCCCGGCAGATACGCAGTATTTT
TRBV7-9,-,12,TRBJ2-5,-,CASSHTRETQYF,TGTGCCAGCAGCCACACACGGGAGACCCAGTACTTC
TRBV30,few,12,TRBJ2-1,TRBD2,CAWSRLALPQFF,TGTGCCTGGAGTCGACTAGCGCTCCCGCAGTTCTTC
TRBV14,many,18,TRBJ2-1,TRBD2,CASSQDRLAGAPYNEQFF,TGTGCCAGCAGCCAAGACCGACTAGCGGGAGCCCCCTACAATGAGCAGTTCTTC
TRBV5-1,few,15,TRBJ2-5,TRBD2,CASSPGLGDLQTQYF,TGCGCCAGCAGTCCGGGACTAGGGGATCTTCAGACCCAGTACTTC
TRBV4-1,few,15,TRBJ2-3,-,CASSQAPRGTDTQYF,TGCGCCAGCAGCCAAGCTCCTCGGGGCACAGATACGCAGTATTTT
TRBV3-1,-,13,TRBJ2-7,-,CASSQGHDHEQYF,TGTGCCAGCAGCCAAGGGCATGACCACGAGCAGTACTTC
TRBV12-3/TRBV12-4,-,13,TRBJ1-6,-,CASSPGEGSPLHF,TGTGCCAGCAGTCCAGGGGAAGGCTCACCCCTCCACTTT
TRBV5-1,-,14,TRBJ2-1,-,CASSLTGAPLGQFF,TGCGCCAGCAGCTTGACGGGAGCTCCGCTGGGGCAGTTCTTC
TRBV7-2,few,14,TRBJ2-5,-,CASSSSTGQETQYF,TGTGCCAGCAGCTCCTCGACTGGACAAGAGACCCAGTACTTC
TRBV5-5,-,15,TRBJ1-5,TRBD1,CASSLTGGSDQPQHF,TGTGCCAGCAGCCTGACAGGGGGCTCGGATCAGCCCCAGCATTTT
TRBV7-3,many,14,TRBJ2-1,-,CASSPTGTQNEQFF,TGTGCCAGCAGCCCAACCGGGACCCAAAATGAGCAGTTCTTC
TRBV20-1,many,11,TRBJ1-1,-,CSAGADTEAFF,TGCAGTGCTGGGGCGGACACTGAAGCTTTCTTT
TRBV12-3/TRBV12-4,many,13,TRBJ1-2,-,CASSFSGSYGYTF,TGTGCCAGCAGTTTTTCAGGGAGCTATGGCTACACCTTC
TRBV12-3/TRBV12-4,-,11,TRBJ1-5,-,CASATSQPQHF,TGTGCCAGCGCGACGAGCCAGCCCCAGCATTTT
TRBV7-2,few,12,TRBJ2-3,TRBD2,CASSLVTSGRDF,TGTGCCAGCAGCTTAGTAACTAGCGGGAGGGATTTT
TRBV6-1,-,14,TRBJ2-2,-,CASGQVANTGELFF,TGTGCCAGCGGGCAGGTCGCGAACACCGGGGAGCTGTTTTTT
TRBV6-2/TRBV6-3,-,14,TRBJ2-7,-,CASSYRINPYEQYF,TGTGCCAGCAGTTACCGGATTAACCCCTACGAGCAGTACTTC